This paragraph reports one T cell receptor (beta chain). This sample was taken from a study of blood T cell repertoires in COVID-19. Study-wide context: Sources were T cells, B-cell-depleted T cells, or PBMCs; the material itself was cDNA or gDNA.

J gave up 2 bases and V 7 bases, and 2 bases lay outside the gene matches. The CDR3 runs 12 residues. Per the germline V gene, CDR1 is SEHNR and CDR2 is FQNEAQ (reference sequence). Enrolled through a virtual design, the participants were between roughly 18 and 100 years of age and came from some 25 US areas. Profiled with immunoSEQ multiplex PCR; TCRdb holds only in-frame clones, not every one. The repertoire holds 200,000 to 250,000 clones, with over 80% as singletons. The V gene is TRBV7-9, the J gene TRBJ2-7; 7 bases fit TRBD1. The receptor was derived from a woman in her twenties or thirties who had been exposed to COVID-19. Sequencing was carried out using PBMCs or T cells enriched from blood (not recorded which). The CDR3 nucleotides read TGTGCCAGCATGGGACAGACCTACGAGCAGTACTTC. This translates into CASMGQTYEQYF. Using reference TRBV7-9 and TRBJ2-7 for the parts outside the CDR3, the full variable domain is DTGVSQNPRHKITKRGQNVTFRCDPISEHNRLYWYRQTLGQGPEFLTYFQNEAQLEKSRLLSDRFSAERPKGSFSTLEIQRTEQGDSAMYLCASMGQTYEQYFGPGTRLTVT.